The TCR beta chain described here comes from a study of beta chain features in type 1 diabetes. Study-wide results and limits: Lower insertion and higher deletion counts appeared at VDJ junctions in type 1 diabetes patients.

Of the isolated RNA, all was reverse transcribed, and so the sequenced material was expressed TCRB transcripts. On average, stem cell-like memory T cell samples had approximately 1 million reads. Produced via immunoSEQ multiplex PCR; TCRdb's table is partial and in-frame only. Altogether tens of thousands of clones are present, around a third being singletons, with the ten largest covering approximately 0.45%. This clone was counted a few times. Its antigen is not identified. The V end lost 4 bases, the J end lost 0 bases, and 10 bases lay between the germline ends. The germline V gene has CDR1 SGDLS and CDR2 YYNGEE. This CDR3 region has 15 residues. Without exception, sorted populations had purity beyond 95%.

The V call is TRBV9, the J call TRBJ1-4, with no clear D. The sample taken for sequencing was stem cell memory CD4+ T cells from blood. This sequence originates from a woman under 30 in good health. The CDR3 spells CASSPEGATNEKLFF. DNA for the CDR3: TGTGCCAGCAGCCCAGAAGGAGCAACTAATGAAAAACTGTTTTTT.